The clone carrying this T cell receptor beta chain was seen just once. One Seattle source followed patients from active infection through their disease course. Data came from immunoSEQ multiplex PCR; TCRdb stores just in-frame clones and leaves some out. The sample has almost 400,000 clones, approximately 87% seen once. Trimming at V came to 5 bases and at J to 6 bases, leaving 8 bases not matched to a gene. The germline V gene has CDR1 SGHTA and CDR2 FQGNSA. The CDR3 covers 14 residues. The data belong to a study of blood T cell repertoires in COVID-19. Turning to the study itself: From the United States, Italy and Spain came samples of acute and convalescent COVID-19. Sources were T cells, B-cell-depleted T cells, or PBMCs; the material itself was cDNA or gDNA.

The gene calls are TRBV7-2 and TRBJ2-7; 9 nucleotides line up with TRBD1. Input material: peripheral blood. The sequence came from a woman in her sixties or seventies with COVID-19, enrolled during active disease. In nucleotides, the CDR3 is TGTGCCAGCAGCCTACGACAGGGGGTAGGCGAGCAGTACTTC. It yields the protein CASSLRQGVGEQYF.